One sample yielded the 18 T cell receptor beta chains listed below, sequenced in a study of CD8 T cells in Susac syndrome. It was with random hexamers that roughly 0.5 to 1 ug RNA was reverse transcribed. Using its own MiXCR run on the immunoSEQ multiplex PCR reads, TCRdb lists one record per CDR3 protein. In the table there are under 200,000 distinct CDR3 sequences, about 94% of which are singletons. What was sequenced was CD4+ T cells from PBMCs. Every receptor here comes from a human donor in good health.

The chain uses TRBV20-1 and TRBJ1-6, with D unresolved. V lost 6 bases and J 6 bases, leaving 15 bases between the germline ends. This CDR3 comprises 14 residues. Looked up from germline, CDR1 is DFQATT and CDR2 is SNEGSKA (reference sequence). The CDR3 protein is CSASRGEFNSPLHF. The CDR3 DNA reads TGCAGTGCCAGTCGCGGGGAGTTTAATTCACCCCTCCACTTT.

The sample holds one count of this clonotype. The rearrangement uses TRBV24-1 and TRBJ2-3; TRBD2 aligns across 8 bases. Germline CDR1 KGHDR, CDR2 SFDVKD. This CDR3 has 16 residues. Trimming at V came to 1 base and at J to 3 bases, leaving 5 bases not matched to a gene. This CDR3 is CATSDFRGGLTDTQYF. The CDR3 DNA is TGTGCCACCAGTGATTTCCGGGGGGGCCTGACAGATACGCAGTATTTT.

The gene calls are TRBV4-1 and TRBJ1-3; D is uncertain. The ends were cut back, 0 bases at V and 0 bases at J, with 12 bases in the middle. Germline lookup yields CDR1 MGHRA and CDR2 YSYEKL. The CDR3 runs to 17 residues. The CDR3 DNA follows: TGCGCCAGCAGCCAAGATGAAAGGGTTTACTCTGGAAACACCATATATTTT. The encoded protein is CASSQDERVYSGNTIYF.

This rearrangement joins TRBV14 to TRBJ2-5; 12 bases align to TRBD1. CDR1 SGHDN and CDR2 FVKESK come from the germline V gene. This CDR3 region has 16 residues. With V trimmed by 3 bases and J by 5 bases, 7 bases remained unmatched. DNA for the CDR3: TGTGCCAGCAGCCATTTGGGACAGGGGGCCCGCGAGACCCAGTACTTC. Its translation is CASSHLGQGARETQYF.

This clonotype occurred a few times. This chain uses TRBV7-9 with TRBJ1-2; 7 nucleotides match TRBD1. This CDR3 has 15 amino acids. In germline, CDR1 is SEHNR, CDR2 FQNEAQ (reference sequence). Germline trimming cut 1 base from V and 4 bases from J; bases unmatched to any gene: 6. The CDR3 loop reads CASSLDAQGIYGYTF. In DNA, the CDR3 is TGTGCCAGCAGCTTAGACGCACAGGGGATCTATGGCTACACCTTC.

This sequence joins TRBV10-3 and TRBJ2-4; 7 bases fit TRBD1. The CDR3 is 14 residues long. Germline V CDR1 and CDR2: ENHRY, SYGVKD. J lost 0 bases, V lost 10 bases, and 6 bases had no gene match. This chain's CDR3 is CATSTGKAKNIQYF. The CDR3 DNA reads TGTGCCACCTCGACAGGGAAAGCCAAAAACATTCAGTACTTC.

The chain couples TRBV29-1 to TRBJ2-4; the D call may be TRBD1 or TRBD2 (8 bases each). In germline, CDR1 is SQVTM, CDR2 ANQGSEA. The CDR3 contains 13 residues. Trimming stripped 6 bases from V and 5 bases from J, with 14 bases between. CDR3 in DNA: TGCAGCGTCGGGGGGGACAGGCAAAACATTCAGTACTTC. Amino acids: CSVGGDRQNIQYF.

The chain couples TRBV6-5 to TRBJ2-7; no firm D call. Looked up from germline, CDR1 is MNHEY and CDR2 is SVGAGI. This CDR3 region has 13 residues. Trimming took 8 bases from V and 0 from J, leaving 11 bases between them. In DNA, the CDR3 is TGTGCCAGCCGCTCCAGGAGCTCCTACGAGCAGTACGTC. This encodes CASRSRSSYEQYV.

The rearrangement uses TRBV20-1 and TRBJ2-5; 7 bases match TRBD2. Trimming cost V 3 bases and J 5 bases; bases outside gene matches: 9. CDR3 length: 14 residues. The germline V gene has CDR1 DFQATT and CDR2 SNEGSKA (reference sequence). The CDR3 is CSASGGSSWETQYF. The CDR3 coding sequence is TGCAGTGCTAGCGGGGGGTCGTCGTGGGAGACCCAGTACTTC.

The chain couples TRBV9 to TRBJ2-3; no firm D call. There are 16 residues in the CDR3. The V gene lost 2 bases and the J gene lost 0 bases, with 13 bases spanning the gap. Germline V gene sequence: CDR1 SGDLS, CDR2 YYNGEE. The CDR3 nucleotides read TGTGCCAGCAGCGTTGAACATGGTTCTAGCACAGATACGCAGTATTTT. Translating it yields CASSVEHGSSTDTQYF.

J is TRBJ1-6 and V is TRBV25-1; D unresolved. This CDR3 region has 16 residues. Germline V gene data show CDR1 as MGHDK and CDR2 as SYGVNS. With 1 base removed from V and 9 bases from J, the gap between germline ends came to 16 bases. CDR3: CASSESSGGAGSPLHF. The CDR3 DNA reads TGTGCCAGCAGTGAATCCTCGGGAGGCGCTGGTTCACCCCTCCACTTT.

This clonotype was detected once. J is TRBJ2-7 and V is TRBV19; 7 bases fit TRBD2. The CDR3 totals 15 residues. Per germline, CDR1 LNHDA and CDR2 SQIVND (reference sequence). Trimming at V came to 3 bases and at J to 2 bases, leaving 7 bases not matched to a gene. CDR3 loop: CASSIVAGDAYEQYF. CDR3 sequence (DNA): TGTGCCAGTAGTATTGTAGCGGGTGACGCCTACGAGCAGTACTTC.

This sequence joins TRBV28 and TRBJ2-2; no clear D gene. This CDR3 is 16 amino acids long. The germline V gene encodes CDR1 MDHEN and CDR2 SYDVKM. The V end was cut by 0 bases, the J end by 6 bases, with 14 bases between. CDR3 DNA sequence: TGTGCCAGCAGTTTATGGGGGAATCTAGACCCCGGGGAGCTGTTTTTT. Translation gives CASSLWGNLDPGELFF.

The rearrangement links TRBV20-1 to TRBJ2-5, with TRBD2 matching 10 bases. Germline V gene lookup returns CDR1 DFQATT and CDR2 SNEGSKA (reference sequence). With 6 bases clipped from V and 5 bases from J, the junction kept 12 bases outside the gene matches. CDR3 length: 15 residues. CDR3 sequence: CSAQEGSGGFETQYF. The CDR3 region has the DNA TGCAGTGCCCAAGAAGGTAGCGGGGGGTTCGAGACCCAGTACTTC.

The V gene is TRBV12-3 or TRBV12-4, the J gene TRBJ1-4; a possible D gene is TRBD1 (5 bases). V lost 9 bases and J lost 4, with 12 bases in between. The CDR3 is made up of 13 amino acids. The CDR3 coding sequence is TGTGCCAGTAACCGGGGCTATAATGAAAAACTGTTTTTT. As protein: CASNRGYNEKLFF.

In DNA, the CDR3 is TGCAGCGGAGCCGGGACAGGGGGTGACATTCAGTACTTC. Translating gives CSGAGTGGDIQYF. The chain has TRBV29-1 and TRBJ2-4; TRBD1 agrees at 11 bases. The V segment lost 7 bases and the J segment 8 bases; nucleotides outside the gene matches: 7. CDR3 length: 13 residues. Germline CDR1 SQVTM, CDR2 ANQGSEA.

CDR3 nucleotides: TGTGCCAGCAGCCCCAGCCAGGGGAACGGGGAGCTGTTTTTT. Residues: CASSPSQGNGELFF. This chain joins TRBV3-1 and TRBJ2-2; D possibly corresponds to TRBD1 (6 bases). Germline V CDR1 and CDR2: LGHDT, YNNKEL (reference sequence). This CDR3 is built from 14 residues. Trimming left V 4 bases short and J 7 bases short, with 13 bases between.

The chain links TRBV4-1 to TRBJ2-2; D is perhaps TRBD2 (6 bases). The germline V gene encodes CDR1 MGHRA and CDR2 YSYEKL. Trimming took 3 bases from V and 1 from J, leaving 12 bases between them. The CDR3 loop spans 16 amino acids. The DNA for the CDR3 is TGCGCCAGCAGCCATGATGGGGGGTGGAACACCGGGGAGCTGTTTTTT. This translates into CASSHDGGWNTGELFF.